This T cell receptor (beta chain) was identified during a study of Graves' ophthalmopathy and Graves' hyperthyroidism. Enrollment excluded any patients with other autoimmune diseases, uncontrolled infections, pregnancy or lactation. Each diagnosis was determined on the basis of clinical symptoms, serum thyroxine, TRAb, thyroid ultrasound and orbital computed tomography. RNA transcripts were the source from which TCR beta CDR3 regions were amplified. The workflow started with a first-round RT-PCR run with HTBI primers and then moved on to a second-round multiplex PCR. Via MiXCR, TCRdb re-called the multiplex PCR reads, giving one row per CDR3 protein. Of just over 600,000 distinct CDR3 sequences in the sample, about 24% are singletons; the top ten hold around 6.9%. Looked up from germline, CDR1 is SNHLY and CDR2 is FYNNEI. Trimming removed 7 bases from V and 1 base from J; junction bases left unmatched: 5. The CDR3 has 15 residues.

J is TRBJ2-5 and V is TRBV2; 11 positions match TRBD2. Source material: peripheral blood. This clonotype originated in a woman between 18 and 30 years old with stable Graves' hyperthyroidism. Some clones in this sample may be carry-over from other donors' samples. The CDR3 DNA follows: TGTGCCAGCAAACTAGCGGGAGCCCTCCAAGAGACCCAGTACTTC. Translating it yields CASKLAGALQETQYF.